This passage covers 22 T cell receptor beta chains from one sample sequenced in a study of PD-1 blockade in classical Hodgkin lymphoma. The assay was immunoSEQ multiplex PCR, and TCRdb's table has in-frame clones only and misses some. The sample records 90,000 to 120,000 clones, nearly 90% being singletons. All the patients suffered relapse after autologous stem cell transplantation, and brentuximab vedotin exposure differed. This sample comprised peripheral blood mononuclear cells (PBMCs), obtained before the second cycle of nivolumab. These receptors all stem from a human donor with classical Hodgkin lymphoma.

The CDR3 bases are TGTGCCAGCAGCCGCGGGGAAGCCGGGGAGCTGTTTTTT. Protein product: CASSRGEAGELFF. The rearrangement uses TRBV5-4 and TRBJ2-2; tentatively, D is TRBD2 (6 bases). This CDR3 contains 13 residues. Germline CDR1 is SGHNT and CDR2 is YYREEE (reference sequence). Trimming pared 4 bases from V and 6 bases from J, leaving 10 bases between.

The genes are TRBV25-1 and TRBJ2-2; 8 nucleotides match TRBD2. The V segment lost 3 bases and the J segment 0 bases; nucleotides outside the gene matches: 3. The CDR3 loop spans 16 amino acids. CDR1 MGHDK and CDR2 SYGVNS come from the germline V gene. The CDR3 here is CASSDAGGSNTGELFF. The DNA for the CDR3 is TGTGCCAGCAGTGACGCGGGAGGCTCGAACACCGGGGAGCTGTTTTTT.

DNA of the CDR3: TGCGCCAGCAGCTTGGCTAGGAGCTCCTACAATGAGCAGTTCTTC. Translating gives CASSLARSSYNEQFF. The chain links TRBV5-1 to TRBJ2-1; D is undetermined. This CDR3 is built from 15 residues. Germline CDR1 reads SGHRS; CDR2 reads YFSETQ. The V and J ends lost 0 bases and 0 bases respectively, with 7 bases between them.

This clone has a single count. The chain carries TRBV30 and TRBJ2-3; 11 nucleotides agree with TRBD2. The CDR3 contains 19 residues. Germline loops: CDR1 GTSNPN, CDR2 SVGIG (reference sequence). V shed 1 base and J 0 bases; nucleotides not matched to a gene: 12. The CDR3 coding sequence is TGTGCCTGGAGTGGGGCCGGGACTAGCGGCCCTTTTAGCACAGATACGCAGTATTTT. Its protein is CAWSGAGTSGPFSTDTQYF. The variable domain in full, with the rest retrieved from reference TRBV30 and TRBJ2-3, is SQTIHQWPATLVQPVGSPLSLECTVEGTSNPNLYWYRQAAGRGLQLLFYSVGIGQISSEVPQNLSASRPQDRQFILSSKKLLLSDSGFYLCAWSGAGTSGPFSTDTQYFGPGTRLTVL.

Of note for this clone: At one end the junction does not follow the germline gene, possibly because of a read error. The chain carries TRBV25-1 and TRBJ1-3; 7 positions agree with TRBD1. The CDR3 runs 15 residues. Germline V gene lookup returns CDR1 MGHDK and CDR2 SYGVNS. As DNA, the CDR3 is TGTGCCAGCAGCCCCCCCGGGACAGCTGGGAACACCATATATTTT. Translation gives CASSPPGTAGNTIYF.

V usage is TRBV4-1 and J usage is TRBJ1-4; D gene unclear. The CDR3 extends over 13 amino acids. The germline V gene has CDR1 MGHRA and CDR2 YSYEKL. Trimming shortened V by 2 bases and J by 12 bases, and 13 bases separated the two germline ends. The CDR3 DNA sequence: TGCGCCAGCAGCCAACCGACCGATCCGGAACTGTTTTTT. It yields the protein CASSQPTDPELFF.

V and J are TRBV5-4 and TRBJ2-1, with 7 positions matching TRBD1. The CDR3 extends over 13 amino acids. V gave up 4 bases and J gave up 7 bases; unmatched junction bases: 5. Germline V gene lookup returns CDR1 SGHNT and CDR2 YYREEE (reference sequence). CDR3 amino acids: CASSDMDRNEQFF. The CDR3 DNA reads as TGTGCCAGCAGCGACATGGACAGGAATGAGCAGTTCTTC.

The J gene is TRBJ1-1, the V gene TRBV18; D is undetermined. Per the germline V gene, CDR1 is KGHSH and CDR2 is LQKENI. The V and J ends lost 6 bases and 7 bases respectively, with 12 bases between them. The CDR3 covers 12 residues. The DNA of the CDR3 is TGTGCCAGCTCCCCCGATCTGGGTGAAGCTTTCTTT. Protein product: CASSPDLGEAFF.

The chain couples TRBV27 to TRBJ1-1, with a weak D call TRBD1 (5 bases). Germline V gene lookup returns CDR1 MNHEY and CDR2 SMNVEV (reference sequence). The CDR3 extends over 16 amino acids. V lost 8 bases to trimming and J lost 2 bases, with 21 bases between them. The CDR3 sequence: CASLSGWGGRNTEAFF. DNA for the CDR3: TGTGCCAGCCTCTCAGGGTGGGGGGGGAGAAACACTGAAGCTTTCTTT.

This clone is a singleton in its sample. The chain has TRBV7-9 and TRBJ1-1; D unresolved. This CDR3 has 14 amino acids. Trimming left V 1 base short and J 7 bases short, with 13 bases between. The germline V gene has CDR1 SEHNR and CDR2 FQNEAQ (reference sequence). CDR3 sequence reads: CASSLVFGPIEAFF. In nucleotides, the CDR3 is TGTGCCAGCAGCTTAGTTTTCGGACCGATTGAAGCTTTCTTT. Variable domain in full (rest from reference TRBV7-9 and TRBJ1-1): DTGVSQNPRHKITKRGQNVTFRCDPISEHNRLYWYRQTLGQGPEFLTYFQNEAQLEKSRLLSDRFSAERPKGSFSTLEIQRTEQGDSAMYLCASSLVFGPIEAFFGQGTRLTVV.

The CDR3 sequence is CASSLDYRDVAGNTIYF. CDR3 in DNA: TGTGCCAGCAGCTTAGACTACAGGGACGTCGCTGGAAACACCATATATTTT. The rearrangement uses TRBV11-2 and TRBJ1-3, with D possibly matching TRBD1 (6 bases). CDR3 length: 17 amino acids. Germline assignment: CDR1 SGHAT and CDR2 FQNNGV. Trimming pared 0 bases from V and 2 bases from J, leaving 14 bases between. Combining the CDR3 with reference TRBV11-2 and TRBJ1-3 gives the whole variable domain EAGVAQSPRYKIIEKRQSVAFWCNPISGHATLYWYQQILGQGPKLLIQFQNNGVVDDSQLPKDRFSAERLKGVDSTLKIQPAKLEDSAVYLCASSLDYRDVAGNTIYFGEGSWLTVV.

V usage is TRBV7-6 and J usage is TRBJ2-7, with a tentative D call TRBD1 (5 bases). The germline V and J ends were trimmed by 5 bases and 6 bases, with 23 bases remaining between them. The length of the CDR3 is 16 residues. Per germline, CDR1 SGHVS and CDR2 FNYEAQ. CDR3 amino acids: CASSPLSRGAQGEQYF. In DNA, the CDR3 is TGTGCCAGCAGCCCACTAAGCCGTGGGGCGCAGGGCGAGCAGTACTTC.

This clone has a single count. The chain employs TRBV2 and TRBJ1-5, with D maybe TRBD1 (6 bases). With 4 bases removed from V and 0 bases from J, the gap between germline ends came to 13 bases. The CDR3 runs 16 residues. Germline loops: CDR1 SNHLY, CDR2 FYNNEI. CDR3 protein: CASSGGQFYSNQPQHF. The CDR3 DNA reads TGTGCCAGCAGTGGGGGACAATTCTATAGCAATCAGCCCCAGCATTTT. Full variable domain (missing parts from reference TRBV2 and TRBJ1-5): EPEVTQTPSHQVTQMGQEVILRCVPISNHLYFYWYRQILGQKVEFLVSFYNNEISEKSEIFDDQFSVERPDGSNFTLKIRSTKLEDSAMYFCASSGGQFYSNQPQHFGDGTRLSIL.

This clone was found once. The chain recombines TRBV4-1 with TRBJ1-1; possible D gene TRBD1, 5 bases. CDR1 MGHRA and CDR2 YSYEKL come from the germline V gene. Trimming removed 0 bases at V and 1 base at J, with 15 bases between. The CDR3 is 17 residues long. CDR3 sequence: CASSQEGSGLRNTEAFF. In DNA form, the CDR3 reads TGCGCCAGCAGCCAAGAAGGGTCGGGGCTAAGGAACACTGAAGCTTTCTTT.

The V call is TRBV7-2, the J call TRBJ1-1; D call uncertain. The CDR3 has 14 amino acids. The V end was cut by 0 bases, the J end by 1 base, with 6 bases between. Per the germline V gene, CDR1 is SGHTA and CDR2 is FQGNSA. Written as DNA, the CDR3 is TGTGCCAGCAGCTTAGCTGGGTCGAACACTGAAGCTTTCTTT. This gives the protein CASSLAGSNTEAFF.

The chain joins TRBV25-1 to TRBJ2-1; the D is unclear. The length of the CDR3 is 11 residues. The germline CDR1 and CDR2 sequences are MGHDK and SYGVNS. The ends were cut back, 3 bases at V and 5 bases at J, with 2 bases in the middle. The DNA for the CDR3 is TGTGCCAGCAGTGATCACAATGAGCAGTTCTTC. It encodes CASSDHNEQFF.

This clone has a handful of counts. The chain joins TRBV19 to TRBJ2-5; weak D call: TRBD2 (5 bases). Trimming cost V 3 bases and J 5 bases, with 16 bases left between them. The CDR3 totals 15 residues. Germline assignment: CDR1 LNHDA and CDR2 SQIVND (reference sequence). The CDR3 protein is CASSISDYGRETQYF. CDR3 sequence (DNA): TGTGCCAGTAGTATCTCCGACTACGGTCGGGAGACCCAGTACTTC.

The chain carries TRBV5-1 and TRBJ1-6; 8 bases line up with TRBD1. V lost 4 bases to trimming and J lost 9 bases; unmatched junction nucleotides: 9. Per germline, CDR1 SGHRS and CDR2 YFSETQ. The CDR3 is made up of 15 amino acids. Written as DNA, the CDR3 is TGCGCCAGCAGCGAAACACAGGGGGGTGGTTCACCCCTCCACTTT. It codes for CASSETQGGGSPLHF.

This CDR3 reads CASSPGGQGTMSSYNSPLHF. The CDR3 nucleotides are TGCGCCAGCAGCCCCGGGGGACAGGGGACCATGAGCTCCTATAATTCACCCCTCCACTTT. The chain is built from TRBV4-1 and TRBJ1-6; 10 bases map to TRBD1. V trimming: 4 bases; J trimming: 0 bases; junction bases outside the gene matches: 12. The CDR3 totals 20 residues. CDR1 MGHRA and CDR2 YSYEKL come from the germline V gene.

The chain employs TRBV6-1 and TRBJ2-1; TRBD2 matches 13 bases. In germline, CDR1 is MNHNS, CDR2 SASEGT. After removal of 6 bases from V and 6 bases from J, the junction contained 5 bases not matched to a gene. The CDR3 length is 15 residues. The CDR3 is CASRGTSGDINEQFF. The CDR3 bases are TGTGCCAGCAGGGGGACTAGCGGGGATATCAATGAGCAGTTCTTC.

Concerning this clone itself: One end of the junction does not line up with germline, which may come from a read error. V and J are TRBV7-7 and TRBJ2-1, with D perhaps matching TRBD1 or TRBD2 (5 bases each). The CDR3 runs 14 residues. Germline V CDR1 and CDR2: SSHAT, FNYEAQ (reference sequence). The CDR3 nucleotides are TGTGCTAGCAGCCCGCTGGGGGCCTACAATGAGCAGTTCTTC. This codes for CASSPLGAYNEQFF. The complete variable domain, with remaining parts taken from reference TRBV7-7 and TRBJ2-1, reads GAGVSQSPRYKVTKRGQDVTLRCDPISSHATLYWYQQALGQGPEFLTYFNYEAQPDKSGLPSDRFSAERPEGSISTLTIQRTEQRDSAMYRCASSPLGAYNEQFFGPGTRLTVL.

V usage is TRBV19 and J usage is TRBJ2-7; TRBD1 agrees at 8 bases. Germline values: CDR1 LNHDA, CDR2 SQIVND (reference sequence). The length of the CDR3 is 15 residues. J lost 5 bases, V lost 6 bases, and 12 bases had no gene match. As DNA, the CDR3 is TGTGCCAGTAGAGGGCTTGCAGGGGGCGCCGACGAGCAGTACTTC. Translated: CASRGLAGGADEQYF.